This T cell receptor beta chain emerged from a study of blood T cells in healthy people across ages (dated by TCRdb to between 2015 and 2016). Some background on the complete study: In model experiments, template switching captured about one uniquely barcoded TCR beta cDNA molecule for every two T cells. The donors were split into four age groups: young (average 16 years), middle-aged (around 37), aged (roughly 65) and long-lived (approximately 80). Two additional independent replicas of 1 million unique cDNA reads from the same blood draw were analyzed for two donors (one aged 18 to 29 and one aged 80 or older). Age-related changes in TCR beta repertoire diversity were measured in the study by deep sequencing normalized with unique cDNA molecular identifiers. Donors of different ages were randomly distributed across sequencing lanes to avoid experimental bias. What the authors observed across the whole study: Compared with the aged group, more naive CD4+ T cells, fewer expanded clones and increased TCR diversity were shown by the long-lived group, suggesting age selection. A strong correlation was found between observed TCR beta diversity and the percentage of naive T cells measured by flow cytometry. Observed TCR beta diversity per million T cells fell roughly linearly with age, and a significant reduction was already apparent by age roughly 40. Total diversity estimates from one million sequenced T cells were considered lower bounds and underestimates. Because the CMV infection status of the donors was unknown, age-related changes in expanded clonotypes may potentially have been confounded. Because profiling used bulk unsorted PBMCs, naive and antigen-experienced compartments could not be compared conclusively.

About this clonotype itself: Its cognate antigen has yet to be identified. Qualities for individual bases were not recorded, and no much larger clone is one base off.

V is reduced by 5 bases and J by 0 bases, leaving a spacing of 17 bases between them. Its CDR3 holds 17 amino acids, cysteine through phenylalanine. Left in the record is the CDR3 DNA by itself, 51 bases read in frame from the first base. The germline V gene (reference sequence) specifies DFQATT as CDR1 and SNEGSKA as CDR2. Library preparation employed 5' RACE. A second roughly 6 to 12 cycle PCR used a sample-barcoded 5' primer and a J-beta primer mix. A unique molecular identifier was introduced onto each TCR beta cDNA molecule by a template-switch 5' adaptor carrying 12 random nucleotides. At least 2.5 million CDR3-containing paired-end reads were obtained from each sample. First-strand cDNA was synthesized from all RNA with the Mint cDNA synthesis kit, primed by a TRBC-specific oligonucleotide. Following uracil-DNA glycosylase treatment, all cDNA underwent a first 18-cycle PCR with the universal primers M1SS and BC2_uni_R. In the paper's pipeline: For normalization, 1 million high-quality reads, each with a distinct molecular identifier, were randomly selected from each sample. Reads sharing molecular identifiers were discarded rather than binned into consensus sequences. MiTCR, with a Q25 quality threshold and the strictest error-elimination algorithm, was used for CDR3 identification, clonotype clustering and error correction. A nonparametric unseen species model with Euler transformation was used to estimate lower-bound total TCR beta diversity. TCRdb took the public reads, trimmed them with fastp at Q25, ran MiXCR for clone calling and kept in-frame beta chains. Each CDR3 protein appears once, grouped with its most common genes and DNA. None of the V and J calls come from the authors' own analysis; TCRdb made them. Here the sample has around 1,900,000 distinct CDR3 sequences; roughly two fifths occur a single time. Clones ranked in the top ten supply around 23% of the sample.

The donors were roughly 40 Caucasian individuals from Russia, aged 6 to 90 years, who were systemically healthy. About 10 milliliters of peripheral blood were collected from each donor into EDTA-treated Vacutainer tubes. PBMCs were isolated by Ficoll-Paque density-gradient centrifugation, with at least 6 million obtained per sample. Trizol reagent was used to extract total RNA from PBMCs, with at least 5.5 micrograms per sample. Naive CD45RAhigh/CD27high T cell percentages were measured by flow cytometry on a PBMC aliquot from every donor. The chain is assembled from TRBV20-1 and TRBJ2-6; too little of a D gene remains to name it. The clonotype originates from a human donor in good health. The sample was blood. Here the CDR3 is given as CSAVDPRAPSGANVLTF. The DNA is TGCAGTGCTGTCGACCCCCGGGCCCCCTCTGGGGCCAACGTCCTGACTTTC.